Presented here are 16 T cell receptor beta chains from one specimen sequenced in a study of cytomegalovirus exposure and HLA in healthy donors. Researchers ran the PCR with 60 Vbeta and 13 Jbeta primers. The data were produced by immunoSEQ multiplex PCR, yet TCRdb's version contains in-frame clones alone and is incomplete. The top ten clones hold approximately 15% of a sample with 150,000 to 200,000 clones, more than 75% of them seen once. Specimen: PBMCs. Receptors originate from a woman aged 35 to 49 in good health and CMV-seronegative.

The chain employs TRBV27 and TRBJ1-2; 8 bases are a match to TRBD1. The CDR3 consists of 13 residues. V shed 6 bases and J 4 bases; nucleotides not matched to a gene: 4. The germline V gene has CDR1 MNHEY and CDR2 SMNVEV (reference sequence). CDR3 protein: CASRRTGSYGYTF. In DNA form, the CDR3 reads TGTGCCAGCAGGAGGACAGGGAGCTATGGCTACACCTTC.

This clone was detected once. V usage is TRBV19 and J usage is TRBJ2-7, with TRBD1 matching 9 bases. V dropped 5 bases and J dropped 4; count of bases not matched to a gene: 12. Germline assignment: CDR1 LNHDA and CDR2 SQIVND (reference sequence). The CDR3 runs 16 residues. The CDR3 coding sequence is TGTGCCAGTAGTCCGAAGGGACAGGGAGGACCTTACGAGCAGTACTTC. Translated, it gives CASSPKGQGGPYEQYF.

CDR3 sequence: CASSSRDREIGNIQYF. In DNA form, the CDR3 reads TGTGCCAGCAGTTCCCGGGACAGGGAAATTGGAAACATTCAGTACTTC. The chain carries TRBV27 and TRBJ2-4, with TRBD1 identical over 9 bases. The germline CDR1 and CDR2 sequences are MNHEY and SMNVEV (reference sequence). This CDR3 region has 16 residues. The junction had 10 bases not matched to a gene; V was cut back by 4 bases and J by 6 bases.

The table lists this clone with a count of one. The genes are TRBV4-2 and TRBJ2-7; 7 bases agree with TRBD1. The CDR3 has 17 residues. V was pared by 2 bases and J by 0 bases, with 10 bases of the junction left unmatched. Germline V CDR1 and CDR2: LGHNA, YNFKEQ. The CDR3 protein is CASSQLLDRSSSYEQYF. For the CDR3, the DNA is TGTGCCAGCAGCCAACTACTGGACAGGTCGAGCTCCTACGAGCAGTACTTC.

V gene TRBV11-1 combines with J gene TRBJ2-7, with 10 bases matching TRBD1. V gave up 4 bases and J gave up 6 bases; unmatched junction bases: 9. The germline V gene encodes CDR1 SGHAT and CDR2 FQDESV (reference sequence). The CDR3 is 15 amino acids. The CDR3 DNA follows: TGTGCCAGCAGCTCCCGGGACAGGGGTTTAGGCGAGCAGTACTTC. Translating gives CASSSRDRGLGEQYF.

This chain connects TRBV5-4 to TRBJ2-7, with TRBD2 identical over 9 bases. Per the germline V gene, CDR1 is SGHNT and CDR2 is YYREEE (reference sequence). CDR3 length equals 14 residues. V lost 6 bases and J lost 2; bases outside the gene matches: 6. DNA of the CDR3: TGTGCCAGCAAGGTGGCGGGAGGGCCCTACGAGCAGTACTTC. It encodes CASKVAGGPYEQYF.

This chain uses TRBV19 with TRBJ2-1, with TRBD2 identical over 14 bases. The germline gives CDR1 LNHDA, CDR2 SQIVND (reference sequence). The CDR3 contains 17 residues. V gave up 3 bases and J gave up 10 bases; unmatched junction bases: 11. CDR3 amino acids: CASSMREGTSGSVEQFF. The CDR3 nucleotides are TGTGCCAGTAGTATGCGTGAAGGGACTAGCGGGAGCGTGGAGCAGTTCTTC.

CDR3 DNA sequence: TGTGCCAGCAGCCAGGGGGGAGTAGATAATTCACCCCTCCACTTT. This sequence encodes CASSQGGVDNSPLHF. The chain is built from TRBV11-3 and TRBJ1-6; TRBD1 agrees at 7 bases. The germline CDR1 and CDR2 sequences are SGHNT and YENEEA. This CDR3 is built from 15 residues. The V gene end was trimmed by 5 bases and the J gene end by 5 bases; junction bases not matched to a gene: 6.

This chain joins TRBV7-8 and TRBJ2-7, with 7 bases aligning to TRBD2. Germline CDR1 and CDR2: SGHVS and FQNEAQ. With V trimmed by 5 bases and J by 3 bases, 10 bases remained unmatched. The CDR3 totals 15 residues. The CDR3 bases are TGTGCCAGCAGCAAAGGGAGGGGCAGGGTCTACGAGCAGTACTTC. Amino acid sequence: CASSKGRGRVYEQYF.

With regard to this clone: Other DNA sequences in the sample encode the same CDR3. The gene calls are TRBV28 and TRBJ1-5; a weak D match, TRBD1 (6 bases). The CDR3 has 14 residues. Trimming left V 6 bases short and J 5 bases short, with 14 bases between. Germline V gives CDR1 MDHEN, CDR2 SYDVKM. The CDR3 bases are TGTGCCAGCAGCTTAGGACAGCCTTATCAGCCCCAGCATTTT. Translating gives CASSLGQPYQPQHF. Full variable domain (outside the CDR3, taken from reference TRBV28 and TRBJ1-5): DVKVTQSSRYLVKRTGEKVFLECVQDMDHENMFWYRQDPGLGLRLIYFSYDVKMKEKGDIPEGYSVSREKKERFSLILESASTNQTSMYLCASSLGQPYQPQHFGDGTRLSIL.

For the CDR3, the DNA is TGCGCCAGCAGCCAAGAAGGGCTAGCGGGTTACAATGAGCAGTTCTTC. Translation gives CASSQEGLAGYNEQFF. The chain is built from TRBV4-3 and TRBJ2-1, with 8 positions matching TRBD2. The CDR3 covers 16 residues. Germline V gene lookup returns CDR1 LGHNA and CDR2 YSLEER. V shed 0 bases and J 4 bases; nucleotides not matched to a gene: 5.

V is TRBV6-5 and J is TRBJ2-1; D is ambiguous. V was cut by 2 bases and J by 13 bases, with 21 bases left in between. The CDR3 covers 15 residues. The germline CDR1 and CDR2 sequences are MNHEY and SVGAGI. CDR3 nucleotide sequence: TGTGCCAGCAGTTACCACCCTTTATCAGGTGCTGGCCAGTTCTTC. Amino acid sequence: CASSYHPLSGAGQFF.

CDR3 nucleotides: TGTGCCAGCACCACGGACAGGTTTCCCTACGAGCAGTACTTC. It yields the protein CASTTDRFPYEQYF. The V gene is TRBV6-5, the J gene TRBJ2-7; 7 nucleotides match TRBD1. Germline assignment: CDR1 MNHEY and CDR2 SVGAGI. The J segment lost 2 bases and the V segment lost 7 bases, leaving 8 bases of the junction unmatched. This CDR3 has 14 amino acids.

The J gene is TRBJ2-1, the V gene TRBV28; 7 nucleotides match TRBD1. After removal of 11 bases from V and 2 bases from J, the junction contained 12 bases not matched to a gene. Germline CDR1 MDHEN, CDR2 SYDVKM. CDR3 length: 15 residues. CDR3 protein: CAGLASGQTYNEQFF. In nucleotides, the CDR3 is TGTGCCGGTCTCGCTTCGGGACAGACCTACAATGAGCAGTTCTTC.

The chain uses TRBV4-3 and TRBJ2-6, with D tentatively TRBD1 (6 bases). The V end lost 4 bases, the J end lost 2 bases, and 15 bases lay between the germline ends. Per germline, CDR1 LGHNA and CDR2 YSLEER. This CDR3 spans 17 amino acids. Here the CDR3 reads CASSPFQTGTGANVLTF. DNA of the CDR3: TGCGCCAGCAGCCCCTTTCAAACAGGGACTGGGGCCAACGTCCTGACTTTC.

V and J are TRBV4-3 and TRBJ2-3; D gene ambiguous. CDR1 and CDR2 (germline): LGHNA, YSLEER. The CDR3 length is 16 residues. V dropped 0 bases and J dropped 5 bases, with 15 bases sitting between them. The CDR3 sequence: CASSQDRFRVGDTQYF. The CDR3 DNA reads TGCGCCAGCAGCCAAGATCGTTTCCGAGTCGGAGATACGCAGTATTTT.